This T cell receptor beta chain appears in the sequencing data of a study of cytotoxic CD8 clonotypes in ibrutinib-treated CLL. Method: immunoSEQ multiplex PCR; TCRdb's copy keeps in-frame clones and lacks some. Of approximately 190,000 clones in the sample, around 75% were seen once. Extraction of roughly 2 micrograms of genomic DNA from cryopreserved PBMCs supplied material for TCR beta libraries. The CDR3 contains 11 residues. The V end was cut by 5 bases, the J end by 5 bases, with 6 bases between. Germline assignment: CDR1 MDHEN and CDR2 SYDVKM. The rearrangement joins TRBV28 to TRBJ1-2, with TRBD1 as a possible D gene (6 bases). This material consisted of PBMCs, taken after 12 months of ibrutinib treatment. The receptor's source is a human donor with chronic lymphocytic leukemia. CDR3 in amino acids: CASSRGYGYTF. The CDR3 bases are TGTGCCAGCAGTAGGGGGTATGGCTACACCTTC.